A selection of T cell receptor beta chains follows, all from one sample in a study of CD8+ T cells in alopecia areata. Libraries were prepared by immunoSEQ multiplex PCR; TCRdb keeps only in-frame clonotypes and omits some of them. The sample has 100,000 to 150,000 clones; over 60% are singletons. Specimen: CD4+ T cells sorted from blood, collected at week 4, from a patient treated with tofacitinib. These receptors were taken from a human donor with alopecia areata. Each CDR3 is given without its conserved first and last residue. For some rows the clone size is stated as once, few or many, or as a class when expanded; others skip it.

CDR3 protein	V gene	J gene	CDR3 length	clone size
ASSSPDRAGEQY	TRBV7-9	TRBJ2-7	12	NA
ASSLDGGVNEQF	TRBV7-9	TRBJ2-1	12	NA
ASNPRVGNTIY	TRBV19	TRBJ1-3	11	few
SASDPGTYEQY	TRBV29-1	TRBJ2-7	11	medium-sized
ASSLGRGQAQY	TRBV7-7	TRBJ2-5	11	few
ASSSNSVETQY	TRBV7-2	TRBJ2-5	11	NA
ASSPTVGLAISYNEQF	TRBV27	TRBJ2-1	16	NA
ASSLTDFKNEQF	TRBV7-9	TRBJ2-1	12	NA
SVTRYNEQF	TRBV29-1	TRBJ2-1	9	few
ASSLAGGGETQY	TRBV7-2	TRBJ2-5	12	once
ASRNRGPISGANVLT	TRBV2	TRBJ2-6	15	NA
ASSLGGKYQETQY	TRBV7-2	TRBJ2-5	13	NA
ASSLSWQTS	TRBV27	TRBJ1-2	9	NA
ASSLASGEYNEQF	TRBV5-4	TRBJ2-1	13	few
ASSLGQGVNTGELF	TRBV11-2	TRBJ2-2	14	NA
ASSYPEAPLH	TRBV6-5	TRBJ1-6	10	NA
SVDSPKASYNEQF	TRBV29-1	TRBJ2-1	13	few
AWGGNTETQY	TRBV30	TRBJ2-5	10	NA
AWSVPGAGEKLF	TRBV30	TRBJ1-4	12	NA
AWRGQYTGELF	TRBV30	TRBJ2-2	11	NA
SGGQGGEQY	TRBV29-1	TRBJ2-7	9	NA
ASSLKGWSGGPGWETQY	TRBV5-5	TRBJ2-5	17	few